This TCR beta chain was identified during a study of Graves' ophthalmopathy and Graves' hyperthyroidism. At the level of the study: Investigators collected peripheral blood at initial diagnosis, before any treatment was given.

Trimming stripped 0 bases from V and 4 bases from J, with 12 bases between. The CDR3 consists of 15 residues. The V gene's germline CDR1 is MNHEY and CDR2 SVGAGI. The authors amplified TCR beta CDR3 regions from RNA transcripts. In the first round, RT-PCR was carried out with HTBI primers, and a multiplex PCR formed the second round. TCRdb re-called the multiplex PCR reads with MiXCR, one entry per CDR3 protein. The table records 45,000 to 60,000 distinct CDR3 sequences, roughly 46% of them present only once. In regard to this clonotype: The antigen is undetermined.

General study points: Appearing in blood as well were most expanded thyroid clonotypes above 0.001 frequency.

The specimen was peripheral blood. V gene TRBV6-5 combines with J gene TRBJ1-1, with D hard to call. This clonotype originated in an adult woman with Graves' ophthalmopathy. CDR3 protein: CASSYSPTPFTEAFF. DNA for the CDR3: TGTGCCAGCAGTTACTCCCCGACTCCCTTCACTGAAGCTTTCTTT.